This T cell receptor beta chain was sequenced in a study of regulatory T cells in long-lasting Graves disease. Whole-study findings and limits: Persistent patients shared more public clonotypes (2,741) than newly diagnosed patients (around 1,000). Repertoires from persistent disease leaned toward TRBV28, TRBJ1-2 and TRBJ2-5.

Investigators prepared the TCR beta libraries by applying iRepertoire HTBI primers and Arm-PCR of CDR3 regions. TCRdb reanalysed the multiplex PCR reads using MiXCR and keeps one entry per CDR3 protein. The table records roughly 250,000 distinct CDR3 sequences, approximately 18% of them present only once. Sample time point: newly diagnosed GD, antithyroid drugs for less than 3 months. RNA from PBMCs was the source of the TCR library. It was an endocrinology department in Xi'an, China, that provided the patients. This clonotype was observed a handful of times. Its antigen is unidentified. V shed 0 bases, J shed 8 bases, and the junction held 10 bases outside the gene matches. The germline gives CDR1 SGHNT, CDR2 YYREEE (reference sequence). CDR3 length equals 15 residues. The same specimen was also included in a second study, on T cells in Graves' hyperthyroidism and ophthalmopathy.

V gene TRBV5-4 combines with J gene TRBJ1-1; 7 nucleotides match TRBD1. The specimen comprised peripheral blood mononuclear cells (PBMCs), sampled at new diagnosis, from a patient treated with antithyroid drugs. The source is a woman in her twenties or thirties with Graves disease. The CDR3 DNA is TGTGCCAGCAGCTTGGAGGGGGCCAGGAAGGTAGAAGCTTTCTTT. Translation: CASSLEGARKVEAFF.